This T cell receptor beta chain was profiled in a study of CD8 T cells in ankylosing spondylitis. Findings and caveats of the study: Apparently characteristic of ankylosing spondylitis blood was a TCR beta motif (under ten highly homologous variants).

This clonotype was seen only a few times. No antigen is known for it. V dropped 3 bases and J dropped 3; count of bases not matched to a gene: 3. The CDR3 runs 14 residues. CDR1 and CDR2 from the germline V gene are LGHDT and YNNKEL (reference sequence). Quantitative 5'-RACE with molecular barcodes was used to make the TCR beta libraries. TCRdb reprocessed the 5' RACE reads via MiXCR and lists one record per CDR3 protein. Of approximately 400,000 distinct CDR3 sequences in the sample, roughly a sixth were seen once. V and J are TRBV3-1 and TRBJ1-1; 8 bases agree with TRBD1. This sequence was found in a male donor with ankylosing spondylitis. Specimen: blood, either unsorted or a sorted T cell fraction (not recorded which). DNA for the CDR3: TGTGCCAGCAGCCACCACAGGGGGGACACTGAAGCTTTCTTT. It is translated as CASSHHRGDTEAFF.